Given below is one TCR beta chain in context. This record comes from a study of blood T cell repertoires in COVID-19. Only in-frame clones appear in the TCRdb table, and some are missing; sequencing was by immunoSEQ multiplex PCR. The sample carries about 200,000 clones, around 85% recorded once. Germline CDR1 SGDLS, CDR2 YYNGEE. V lost 3 bases to trimming and J lost 5 bases; unmatched junction nucleotides: 5. The length of the CDR3 is 13 residues. Sequencing was performed on PBMCs or T cells enriched from blood (not recorded which). The chain has TRBV9 and TRBJ2-7, with 7 positions matching TRBD1. The sequence was collected from a woman between 40 and 55 years old with acute COVID-19. The CDR3 DNA reads as TGTGCCAGCAGCGCGGGACAGAGTAACGAGCAGTACTTC. Its translation: CASSAGQSNEQYF.